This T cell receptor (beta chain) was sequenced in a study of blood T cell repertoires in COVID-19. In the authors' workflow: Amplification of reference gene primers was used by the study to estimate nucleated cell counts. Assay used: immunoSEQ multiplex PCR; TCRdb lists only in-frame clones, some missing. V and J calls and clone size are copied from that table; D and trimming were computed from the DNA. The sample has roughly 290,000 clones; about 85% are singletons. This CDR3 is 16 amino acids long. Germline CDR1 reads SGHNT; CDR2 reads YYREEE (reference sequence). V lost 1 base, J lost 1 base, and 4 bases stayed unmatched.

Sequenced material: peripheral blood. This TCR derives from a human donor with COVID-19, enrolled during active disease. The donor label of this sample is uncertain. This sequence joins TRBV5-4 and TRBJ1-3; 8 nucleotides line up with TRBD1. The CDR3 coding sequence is TGTGCCAGCAGCTTGCAGGGGGCAGCGTCTGGAAACACCATATATTTT. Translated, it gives CASSLQGAASGNTIYF.